One sample yielded the 24 T cell receptor beta chains listed below, sequenced in a study of post-analysis software for immune sequencing data. cDNA libraries of TCR beta carried unique molecular identifiers. Using its own MiXCR run on the PCR reads, TCRdb lists one record per CDR3 protein. The sample gives over 300,000 distinct CDR3 sequences, around 33% of which show up once; roughly an eighth is in the top ten. The study, taken as a whole, reports: In patients, TRBV5-6, TRBV5-1 and TRBV20-1 belonged to five or six TRBV segments found more frequently than in controls.

Antigen specificity for these receptors is unknown. Sequencing used blood. Receptors originate from a girl aged 10 to 17 with multiple sclerosis.

The chain couples TRBV29-1 to TRBJ2-7; the match to TRBD1 covers 7 bases. Germline trimming cut 7 bases from V and 0 bases from J; bases unmatched to any gene: 3. Looked up from germline, CDR1 is SQVTM and CDR2 is ANQGSEA. The CDR3 contains 12 residues. CDR3 coding DNA: TGCAGCGCCCGGGACAGCTCCTACGAGCAGTACTTC. Its translation: CSARDSSYEQYF.

This chain joins TRBV28 and TRBJ2-1; 9 bases are shared with TRBD1. V dropped 4 bases and J dropped 3; count of bases not matched to a gene: 7. The CDR3 runs 16 residues. Germline lookup yields CDR1 MDHEN and CDR2 SYDVKM. CDR3 sequence reads: CASSSPGTGNYNEQFF. Here the CDR3 DNA reads TGTGCCAGCAGTTCCCCCGGGACAGGGAACTACAATGAGCAGTTCTTC.

The rearrangement links TRBV7-8 to TRBJ2-5; 11 nucleotides line up with TRBD2. V lost 5 bases and J lost 4; bases outside the gene matches: 9. This CDR3 spans 16 amino acids. CDR1 and CDR2 (germline): SGHVS, FQNEAQ. This CDR3 is CASSRKLAGDRETQYF. Here the CDR3 DNA reads TGTGCCAGCAGCCGCAAACTAGCGGGGGATCGAGAGACCCAGTACTTC.

This clonotype appeared a few times. The V and J genes are TRBV20-1 and TRBJ2-1; 8 bases align to TRBD2. The CDR3 has 14 amino acids. The V segment lost 2 bases and the J segment 9 bases; nucleotides outside the gene matches: 9. Germline V lookup: CDR1 DFQATT, CDR2 SNEGSKA (reference sequence). CDR3 protein: CSARNSGGDGEQFF. The CDR3 nucleotides read TGCAGTGCTAGAAACAGCGGGGGAGACGGTGAGCAGTTCTTC.

This chain uses TRBV6-5 with TRBJ2-2; D remains ambiguous. The CDR3 loop spans 13 amino acids. The ends were cut back, 0 bases at V and 9 bases at J, with 8 bases in the middle. From germline, CDR1 is MNHEY and CDR2 SVGAGI. The CDR3 nucleotides are TGTGCCAGCAGTTACTCGCCAGTAAGGGAGCTGTTTTTT. Amino acids: CASSYSPVRELFF.

V and J are TRBV6-5 and TRBJ1-1; TRBD1 matches at 9 bases. CDR3 length: 15 residues. Per the germline V gene, CDR1 is MNHEY and CDR2 is SVGAGI. After removal of 4 bases from V and 3 bases from J, the junction contained 6 bases not matched to a gene. The CDR3 DNA follows: TGTGCCAGCAGTTCCCTACAGGGGGCTCACACTGAAGCTTTCTTT. Protein sequence: CASSSLQGAHTEAFF.

This clonotype has a count of ten or more. The chain joins TRBV29-1 to TRBJ2-7; D may be TRBD2 (5 bases). The V end lost 4 bases, the J end lost 4 bases, and 14 bases lay between the germline ends. The germline gives CDR1 SQVTM, CDR2 ANQGSEA. This CDR3 comprises 13 residues. In DNA, the CDR3 is TGCAGCGTTGGAGGGTGGGAAACATACGAGCAGTACTTC. Translation: CSVGGWETYEQYF.

The rearrangement links TRBV5-1 to TRBJ2-3; D not certain. Trimming left V 0 bases short and J 0 bases short, with 8 bases between. Germline V lookup: CDR1 SGHRS, CDR2 YFSETQ. There are 15 residues in the CDR3. The CDR3 nucleotides read TGCGCCAGCAGCTTGGGGGCAAGAAGCACAGATACGCAGTATTTT. It translates to CASSLGARSTDTQYF.

The chain couples TRBV12-5 to TRBJ2-1; 12 bases match TRBD2. The germline V gene encodes CDR1 LGHNT and CDR2 FRNRAP. The V gene end was trimmed by 3 bases and the J gene end by 4 bases; junction bases not matched to a gene: 4. CDR3 length: 16 amino acids. The CDR3 protein is CASGFWTSGVYNEQFF. The CDR3 nucleotides are TGTGCTAGTGGTTTCTGGACTAGCGGGGTTTACAATGAGCAGTTCTTC.

The rearrangement joins TRBV24-1 to TRBJ2-1; possibly TRBD1 for D (6 bases). Germline V lookup: CDR1 KGHDR, CDR2 SFDVKD. CDR3 length: 12 amino acids. Trimming left V 9 bases short and J 2 bases short, with 7 bases between. The CDR3 DNA is TGTGCCACCGAGGGGGCCTACAATGAGCAGTTCTTC. Its translation: CATEGAYNEQFF.

The V call is TRBV5-1, the J call TRBJ1-1; TRBD1 matches at 7 bases. This CDR3 is built from 14 residues. Trimming cost V 3 bases and J 6 bases; bases outside gene matches: 8. CDR1 and CDR2 (germline): SGHRS, YFSETQ. The CDR3 sequence is CASSSAGGCAEAFF. The CDR3 bases are TGCGCCAGCAGCTCAGCAGGGGGTTGCGCTGAAGCTTTCTTT.

This clonotype was picked up many times. The chain recombines TRBV3-1 with TRBJ2-5; the match to TRBD1 covers 7 bases. V shed 1 base and J 4 bases; nucleotides not matched to a gene: 6. This CDR3 comprises 15 residues. Germline V gene lookup returns CDR1 LGHDT and CDR2 YNNKEL (reference sequence). The CDR3 nucleotides are TGTGCCAGCAGCCAAGGACAGGGCTGGCGAGAGACCCAGTACTTC. Protein sequence: CASSQGQGWRETQYF.

For this clonotype: A junction boundary mismatches the germline segment, possibly from a read error. This rearrangement joins TRBV25-1 to TRBJ2-1; D is unresolved. Looked up from germline, CDR1 is MGHDK and CDR2 is SYGVNS. The CDR3 contains 15 residues. The CDR3 DNA follows: TGTGTCAGCAGTCCCGCGGATAAACCCTACAATGAGCAGTTCTTC. It yields the protein CVSSPADKPYNEQFF.

As for this clonotype: Likely a read error: the CDR3 ends without its conserved phenylalanine or tryptophan. The rearrangement uses TRBV5-1 and TRBJ1-2; weak D call: TRBD1 (5 bases). In germline, CDR1 is SGHRS, CDR2 YFSETQ. The CDR3 length is 13 residues. V shed 1 base and J shed 8 bases, with 12 bases lying between them. CDR3 coding DNA: TGCGCCAGCAGCTTGTATGGGGCTGACGGCTACACCTAC. It specifies CASSLYGADGYTY.

The genes are TRBV2 and TRBJ2-1; a weak D match, TRBD1 (6 bases). Germline values: CDR1 SNHLY, CDR2 FYNNEI. The CDR3 is 16 residues long. The V end lost 8 bases, the J end lost 4 bases, and 21 bases lay between the germline ends. The CDR3 loop reads CASLNLRGISYNEQFF. The CDR3 DNA follows: TGTGCCAGCCTTAACCTAAGGGGGATCTCATACAATGAGCAGTTCTTC.

The table lists this clonotype with a few counts. The V call is TRBV24-1, the J call TRBJ2-1; D ambiguous. The ends were cut back, 2 bases at V and 13 bases at J, with 14 bases in the middle. The germline V gene encodes CDR1 KGHDR and CDR2 SFDVKD. The CDR3 length is 13 residues. CDR3 DNA: TGTGCCACCAGTGATTACGACACCACCAACCAGTTCTTC. It yields the protein CATSDYDTTNQFF.

The chain uses TRBV28 and TRBJ1-4; D not certain. Trimming pared 7 bases from V and 0 bases from J, leaving 12 bases between. Germline CDR1 reads MDHEN; CDR2 reads SYDVKM. CDR3 length equals 15 residues. CDR3 in amino acids: CASNLPGATNEKLFF. The CDR3 region has the DNA TGTGCCAGCAACCTCCCGGGAGCAACTAATGAAAAACTGTTTTTT. The variable domain in full, with the rest retrieved from reference TRBV28 and TRBJ1-4, is DVKVTQSSRYLVKRTGEKVFLECVQDMDHENMFWYRQDPGLGLRLIYFSYDVKMKEKGDIPEGYSVSREKKERFSLILESASTNQTSMYLCASNLPGATNEKLFFGSGTQLSVL.

This clonotype was detected a few times. The chain carries TRBV5-6 and TRBJ1-2; TRBD1 matches at 8 bases. Germline V gene data show CDR1 as SGHDT and CDR2 as YYEEEE. This CDR3 is 17 amino acids long. The J segment lost 6 bases and the V segment lost 1 base, leaving 14 bases of the junction unmatched. CDR3 loop: CASSLRYKETGAHGYTF. DNA for the CDR3: TGTGCCAGCAGCTTGCGATATAAGGAGACAGGGGCCCATGGCTACACCTTC.

Only a few counts were recorded for this clonotype. This chain links TRBV5-1 with TRBJ2-7; a possible D gene is TRBD1 (5 bases). This CDR3 has 15 residues. Between the trimmed V and J ends, which lost 2 bases and 3 bases, there was a span of 15 bases. Germline lookup yields CDR1 SGHRS and CDR2 YFSETQ. The CDR3 region is CASSFTGTGDYEQYF. CDR3 DNA sequence: TGCGCCAGCAGCTTCACAGGAACAGGAGACTACGAGCAGTACTTC.

This clonotype was seen a few times. The chain carries TRBV4-3 and TRBJ1-1; D not resolved. The germline CDR1 and CDR2 sequences are LGHNA and YSLEER. This CDR3 has 15 amino acids. V dropped 0 bases and J dropped 1 base, with 9 bases sitting between them. CDR3 protein: CASSQEAGRNTEAFF. The DNA for the CDR3 is TGCGCCAGCAGCCAAGAGGCGGGTAGGAACACTGAAGCTTTCTTT.

As concerns this clonotype: One junction end disagrees with the germline gene, perhaps due to a read error. The rearrangement links TRBV7-9 to TRBJ2-1, with 14 bases lining up with TRBD2. The CDR3 sequence is 18 residues long. Germline lookup yields CDR1 SEHNR and CDR2 FQNEAQ (reference sequence). CDR3: CAGSFPTSGGATYNEQFF. The DNA for the CDR3 is TGTGCCGGCAGCTTCCCGACTAGCGGGGGGGCCACCTACAATGAGCAGTTCTTC.

This clonotype has just a few counts. The rearrangement uses TRBV6-6 and TRBJ2-7, with unresolved D. Germline V gene lookup returns CDR1 MNHNY and CDR2 SVGAGI (reference sequence). The CDR3 runs 15 residues. V dropped 1 base and J dropped 1 base, with 11 bases sitting between them. CDR3: CASSYFLAESYEQYF. DNA of the CDR3: TGTGCCAGCAGTTACTTCCTCGCAGAATCCTACGAGCAGTACTTC.

This rearrangement joins TRBV12-3 or TRBV12-4 to TRBJ2-5; TRBD2 matches 12 bases. V shed 5 bases, J shed 4 bases, and the junction held 8 bases outside the gene matches. CDR3 length equals 16 residues. This chain's CDR3 is CASSPQLAGGRETQYF. The CDR3 DNA reads TGTGCCAGCAGTCCCCAGCTAGCGGGGGGGAGAGAGACCCAGTACTTC.

The chain is built from TRBV4-1 and TRBJ1-5; tentatively, D is TRBD1 (5 bases). Germline V gene sequence: CDR1 MGHRA, CDR2 YSYEKL. The V end lost 3 bases, the J end lost 5 bases, and 20 bases lay between the germline ends. There are 17 residues in the CDR3. The CDR3 spells CASSHPPGPLRDQPQHF. CDR3 bases: TGCGCCAGCAGCCATCCCCCGGGACCCCTAAGGGATCAGCCCCAGCATTTT.